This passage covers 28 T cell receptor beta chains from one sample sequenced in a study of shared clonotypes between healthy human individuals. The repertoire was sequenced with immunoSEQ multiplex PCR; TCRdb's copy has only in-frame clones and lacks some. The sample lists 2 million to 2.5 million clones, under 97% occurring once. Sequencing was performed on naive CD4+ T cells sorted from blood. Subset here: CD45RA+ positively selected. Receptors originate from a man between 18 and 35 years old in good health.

Here the CDR3 DNA reads TGTGCCAGTAGTATAGGGGACGGAGTACATTATGGTACGCAGTATTTT. It specifies CASSIGDGVHYGTQYF. The chain recombines TRBV19 with TRBJ2-3; possibly TRBD1 or TRBD2 for D (5 bases each). The CDR3 loop spans 16 amino acids. Germline V lookup: CDR1 LNHDA, CDR2 SQIVND (reference sequence). Trimming shortened V by 1 base and J by 8 bases, and 19 bases separated the two germline ends.

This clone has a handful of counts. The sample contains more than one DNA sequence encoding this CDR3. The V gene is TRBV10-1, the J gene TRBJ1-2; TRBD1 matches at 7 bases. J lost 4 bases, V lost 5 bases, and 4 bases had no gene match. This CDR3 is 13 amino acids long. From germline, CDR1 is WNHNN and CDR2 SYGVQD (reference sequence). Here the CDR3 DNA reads TGCGCCAGCAGTCCGGGACAGTCCTATGGCTACACCTTC. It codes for CASSPGQSYGYTF.

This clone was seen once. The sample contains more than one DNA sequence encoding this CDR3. The DNA for the CDR3 is TGTGCCAGCAGCTTAGCCGGGACAGGGGGCTATGGCTACACCTTC. This gives the protein CASSLAGTGGYGYTF. The chain joins TRBV7-2 to TRBJ1-2, with 11 bases aligning to TRBD1. The germline gives CDR1 SGHTA, CDR2 FQGNSA. The junction had 1 base not matched to a gene; V was cut back by 0 bases and J by 4 bases. This CDR3 comprises 15 residues.

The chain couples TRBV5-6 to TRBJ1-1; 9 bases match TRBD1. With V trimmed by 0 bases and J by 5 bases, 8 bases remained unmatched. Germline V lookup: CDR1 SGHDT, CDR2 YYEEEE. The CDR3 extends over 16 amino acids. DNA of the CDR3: TGTGCCAGCAGCTTGGAACAGGGGGCTAGACAAACTGAAGCTTTCTTT. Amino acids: CASSLEQGARQTEAFF.

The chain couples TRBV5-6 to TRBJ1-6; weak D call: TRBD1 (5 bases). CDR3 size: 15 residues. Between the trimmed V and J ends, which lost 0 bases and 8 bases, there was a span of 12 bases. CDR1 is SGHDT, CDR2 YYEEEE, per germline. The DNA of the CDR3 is TGTGCCAGCAGCTTGGCATGGGGGGTGGATTCACCCCTCCACTTT. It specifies CASSLAWGVDSPLHF. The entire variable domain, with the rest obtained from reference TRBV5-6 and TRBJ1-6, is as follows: DAGVTQSPTHLIKTRGQQVTLRCSPKSGHDTVSWYQQALGQGPQFIFQYYEEEERQRGNFPDRFSGHQFPNYSSELNVNALLLGDSALYLCASSLAWGVDSPLHFGNGTRLTVT.

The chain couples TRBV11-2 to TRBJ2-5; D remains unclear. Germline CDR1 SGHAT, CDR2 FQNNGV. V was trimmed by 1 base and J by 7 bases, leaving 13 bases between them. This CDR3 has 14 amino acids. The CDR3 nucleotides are TGTGCCAGCAGCTTAGTCGCGGTGTTAGGGACCCAGTACTTC. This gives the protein CASSLVAVLGTQYF.

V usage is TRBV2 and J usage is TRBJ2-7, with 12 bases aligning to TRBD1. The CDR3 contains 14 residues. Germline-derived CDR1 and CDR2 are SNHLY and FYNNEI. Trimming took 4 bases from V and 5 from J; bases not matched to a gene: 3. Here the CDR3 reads CASSGDRGRNEQYF. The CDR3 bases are TGTGCCAGCAGTGGGGACAGGGGGCGGAACGAGCAGTACTTC.

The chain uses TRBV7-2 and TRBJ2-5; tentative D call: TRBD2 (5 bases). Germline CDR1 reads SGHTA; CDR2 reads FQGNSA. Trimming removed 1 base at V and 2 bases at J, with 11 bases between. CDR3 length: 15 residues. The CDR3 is CASSLGLPGQETQYF. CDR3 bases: TGTGCCAGCAGCTTAGGGCTTCCGGGGCAAGAGACCCAGTACTTC.

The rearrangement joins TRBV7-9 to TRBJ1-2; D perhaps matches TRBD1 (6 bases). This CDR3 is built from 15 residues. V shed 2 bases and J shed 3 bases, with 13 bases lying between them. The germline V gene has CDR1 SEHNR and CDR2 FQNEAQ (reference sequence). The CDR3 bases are TGTGCCAGCAGCTTAACAGGACAGTTCGACTATGGCTACACCTTC. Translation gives CASSLTGQFDYGYTF.

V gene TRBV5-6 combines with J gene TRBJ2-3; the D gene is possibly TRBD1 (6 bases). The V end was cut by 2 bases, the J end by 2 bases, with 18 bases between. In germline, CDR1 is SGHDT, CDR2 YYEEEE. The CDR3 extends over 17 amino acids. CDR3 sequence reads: CASSFRLDSLTTDTQYF. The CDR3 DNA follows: TGTGCCAGCAGCTTCCGGCTGGACAGCCTGACCACAGATACGCAGTATTTT.

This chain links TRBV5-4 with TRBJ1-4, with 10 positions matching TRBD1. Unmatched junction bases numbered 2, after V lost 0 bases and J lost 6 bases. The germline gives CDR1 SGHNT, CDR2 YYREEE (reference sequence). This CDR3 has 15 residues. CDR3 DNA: TGTGCCAGCAGCTTGGACGGACAGGGGGATGAAAAACTGTTTTTT. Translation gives CASSLDGQGDEKLFF. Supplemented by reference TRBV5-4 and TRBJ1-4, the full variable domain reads ETGVTQSPTHLIKTRGQQVTLRCSSQSGHNTVSWYQQALGQGPQFIFQYYREEENGRGNFPPRFSGLQFPNYSSELNVNALELDDSALYLCASSLDGQGDEKLFFGSGTQLSVL.

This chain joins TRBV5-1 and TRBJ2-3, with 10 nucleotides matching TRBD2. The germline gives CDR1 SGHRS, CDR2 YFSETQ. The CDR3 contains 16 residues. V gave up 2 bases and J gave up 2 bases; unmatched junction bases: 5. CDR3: CASSFTGTSATDTQYF. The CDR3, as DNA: TGCGCCAGCAGCTTTACCGGGACTAGCGCCACAGATACGCAGTATTTT.

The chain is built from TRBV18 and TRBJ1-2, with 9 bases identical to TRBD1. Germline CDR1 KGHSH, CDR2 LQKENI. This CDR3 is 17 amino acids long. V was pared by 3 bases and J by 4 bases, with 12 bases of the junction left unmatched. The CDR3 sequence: CASSPITGGAGRYGYTF. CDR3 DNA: TGTGCCAGCTCACCCATCACAGGGGGCGCCGGGCGCTATGGCTACACCTTC.

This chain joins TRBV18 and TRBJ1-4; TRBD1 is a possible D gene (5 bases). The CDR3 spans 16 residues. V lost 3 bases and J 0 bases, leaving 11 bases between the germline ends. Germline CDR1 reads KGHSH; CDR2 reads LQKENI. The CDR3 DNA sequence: TGTGCCAGCTCACCGGGGCTGATATCAACTAATGAAAAACTGTTTTTT. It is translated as CASSPGLISTNEKLFF. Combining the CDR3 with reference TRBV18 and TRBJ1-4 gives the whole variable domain NAGVMQNPRHLVRRRGQEARLRCSPMKGHSHVYWYRQLPEEGLKFMVYLQKENIIDESGMPKERFSAEFPKEGPSILRIQQVVRGDSAAYFCASSPGLISTNEKLFFGSGTQLSVL.

CDR3: CAWIDKGYGYTF. The CDR3 DNA sequence: TGTGCCTGGATCGACAAAGGCTATGGCTACACCTTC. The J gene is TRBJ1-2, the V gene TRBV30; D is ambiguous. This CDR3 is 12 amino acids long. Germline CDR1 and CDR2: GTSNPN and SVGIG (reference sequence). V lost 4 bases and J lost 4, with 10 bases in between.

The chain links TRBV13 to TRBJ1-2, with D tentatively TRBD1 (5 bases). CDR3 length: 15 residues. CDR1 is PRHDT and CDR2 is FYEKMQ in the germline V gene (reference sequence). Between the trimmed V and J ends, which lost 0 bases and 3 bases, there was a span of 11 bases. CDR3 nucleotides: TGTGCCAGCAGCTTAGGGGCAGCGGGGCACTATGGCTACACCTTC. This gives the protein CASSLGAAGHYGYTF. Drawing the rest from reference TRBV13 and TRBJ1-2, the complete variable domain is AAGVIQSPRHLIKEKRETATLKCYPIPRHDTVYWYQQGPGQDPQFLISFYEKMQSDKGSIPDRFSAQQFSDYHSELNMSSLELGDSALYFCASSLGAAGHYGYTFGSGTRLTVV.

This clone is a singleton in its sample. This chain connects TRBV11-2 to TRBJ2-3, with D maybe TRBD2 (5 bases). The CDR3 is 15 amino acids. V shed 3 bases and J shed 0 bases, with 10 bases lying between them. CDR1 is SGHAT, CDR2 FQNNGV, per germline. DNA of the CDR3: TGTGCCAGCAGCTTCGAGGGCTCTAGCACAGATACGCAGTATTTT. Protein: CASSFEGSSTDTQYF.

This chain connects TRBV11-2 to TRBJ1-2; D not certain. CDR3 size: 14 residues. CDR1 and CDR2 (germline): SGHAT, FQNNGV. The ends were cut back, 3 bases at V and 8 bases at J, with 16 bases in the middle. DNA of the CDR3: TGTGCCAGCAGCTTCTCGGGCCCCCTCGGAGGCTACACCTTC. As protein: CASSFSGPLGGYTF.

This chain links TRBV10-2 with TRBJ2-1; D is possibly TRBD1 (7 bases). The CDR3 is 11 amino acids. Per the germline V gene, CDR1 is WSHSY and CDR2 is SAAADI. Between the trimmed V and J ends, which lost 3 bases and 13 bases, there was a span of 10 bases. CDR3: CASSEGGGQFF. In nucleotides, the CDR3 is TGCGCCAGCAGTGAAGGAGGGGGCCAGTTCTTC.

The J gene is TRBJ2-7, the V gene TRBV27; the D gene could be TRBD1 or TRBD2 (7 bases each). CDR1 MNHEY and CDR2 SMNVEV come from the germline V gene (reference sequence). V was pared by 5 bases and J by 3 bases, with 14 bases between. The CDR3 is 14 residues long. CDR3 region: CASSPRGGFYEQYF. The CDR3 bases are TGTGCCAGCAGTCCCAGGGGGGGGTTCTACGAGCAGTACTTC.

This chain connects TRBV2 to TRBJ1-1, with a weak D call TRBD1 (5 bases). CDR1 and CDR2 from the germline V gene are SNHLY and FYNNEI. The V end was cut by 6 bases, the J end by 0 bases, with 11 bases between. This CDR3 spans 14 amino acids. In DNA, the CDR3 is TGTGCCAGCAGGCCTTGGGGGGTGAACACTGAAGCTTTCTTT. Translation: CASRPWGVNTEAFF.

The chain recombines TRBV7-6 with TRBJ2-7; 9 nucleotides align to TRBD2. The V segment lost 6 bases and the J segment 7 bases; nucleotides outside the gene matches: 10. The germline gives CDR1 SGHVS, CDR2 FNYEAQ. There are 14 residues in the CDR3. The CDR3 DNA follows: TGTGCCAGCAGTTATAGGCGGGAGGGCCGGGAGCAGTACTTC. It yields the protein CASSYRREGREQYF.

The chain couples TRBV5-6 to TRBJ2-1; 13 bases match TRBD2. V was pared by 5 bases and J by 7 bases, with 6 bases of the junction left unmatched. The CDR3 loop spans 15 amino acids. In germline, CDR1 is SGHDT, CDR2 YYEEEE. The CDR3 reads CASRPGLAGLNEQFF. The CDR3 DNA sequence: TGTGCCAGCAGGCCGGGACTAGCGGGGCTAAATGAGCAGTTCTTC. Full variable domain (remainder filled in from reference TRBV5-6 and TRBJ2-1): DAGVTQSPTHLIKTRGQQVTLRCSPKSGHDTVSWYQQALGQGPQFIFQYYEEEERQRGNFPDRFSGHQFPNYSSELNVNALLLGDSALYLCASRPGLAGLNEQFFGPGTRLTVL.

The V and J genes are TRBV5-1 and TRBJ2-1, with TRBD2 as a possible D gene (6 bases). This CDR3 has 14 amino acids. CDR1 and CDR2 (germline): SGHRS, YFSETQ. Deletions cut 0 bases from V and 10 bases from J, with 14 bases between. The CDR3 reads CASSLERPSAEQFF. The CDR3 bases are TGCGCCAGCAGCTTGGAGAGGCCTAGCGCCGAGCAGTTCTTC.

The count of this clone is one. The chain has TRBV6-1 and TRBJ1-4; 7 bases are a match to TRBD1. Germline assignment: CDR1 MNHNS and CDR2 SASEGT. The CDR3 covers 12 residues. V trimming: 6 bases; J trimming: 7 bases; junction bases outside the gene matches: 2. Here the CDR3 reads CASRGDSEKLFF. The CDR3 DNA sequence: TGTGCCAGCAGGGGGGACAGTGAAAAACTGTTTTTT.

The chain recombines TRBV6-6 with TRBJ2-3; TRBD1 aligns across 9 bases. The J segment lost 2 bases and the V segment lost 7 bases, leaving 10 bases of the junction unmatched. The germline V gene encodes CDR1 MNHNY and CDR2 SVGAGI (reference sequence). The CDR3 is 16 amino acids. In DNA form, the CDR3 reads TGTGCCAGCATCGCCGGGACAGGGACCCTCACAGATACGCAGTATTTT. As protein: CASIAGTGTLTDTQYF.

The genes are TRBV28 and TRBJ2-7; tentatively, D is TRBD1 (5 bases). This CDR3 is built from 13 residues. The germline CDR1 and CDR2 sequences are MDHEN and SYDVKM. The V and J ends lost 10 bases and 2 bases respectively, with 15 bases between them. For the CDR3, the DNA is TGTGCCACCTTGGAAGGGGTACCCTACGAGCAGTACTTC. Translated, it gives CATLEGVPYEQYF. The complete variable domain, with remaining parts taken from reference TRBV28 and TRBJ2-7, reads DVKVTQSSRYLVKRTGEKVFLECVQDMDHENMFWYRQDPGLGLRLIYFSYDVKMKEKGDIPEGYSVSREKKERFSLILESASTNQTSMYLCATLEGVPYEQYFGPGTRLTVT.

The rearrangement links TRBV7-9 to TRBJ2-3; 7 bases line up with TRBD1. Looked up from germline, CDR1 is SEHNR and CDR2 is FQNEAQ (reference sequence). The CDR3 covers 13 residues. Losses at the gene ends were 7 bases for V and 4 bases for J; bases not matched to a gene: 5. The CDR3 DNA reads TGTGCCAGCAAAGAGGGGGCAGCAGATACGCAGTATTTT. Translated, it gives CASKEGAADTQYF.